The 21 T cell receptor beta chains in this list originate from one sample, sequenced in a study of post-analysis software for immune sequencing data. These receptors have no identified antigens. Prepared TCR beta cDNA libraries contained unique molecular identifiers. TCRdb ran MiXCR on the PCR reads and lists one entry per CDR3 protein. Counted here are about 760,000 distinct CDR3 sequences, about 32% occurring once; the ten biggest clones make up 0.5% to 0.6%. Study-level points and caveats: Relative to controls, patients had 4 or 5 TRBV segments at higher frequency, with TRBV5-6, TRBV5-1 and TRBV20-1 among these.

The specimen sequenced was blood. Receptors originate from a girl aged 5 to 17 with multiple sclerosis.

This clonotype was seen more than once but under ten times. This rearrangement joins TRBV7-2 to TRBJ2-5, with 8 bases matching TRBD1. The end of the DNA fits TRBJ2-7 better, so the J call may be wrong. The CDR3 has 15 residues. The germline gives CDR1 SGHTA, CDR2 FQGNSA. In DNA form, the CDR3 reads TGTGCCAGCAGCTTACAAACCGGACAGGGTCGCGAGCAGTACTTC. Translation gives CASSLQTGQGREQYF.

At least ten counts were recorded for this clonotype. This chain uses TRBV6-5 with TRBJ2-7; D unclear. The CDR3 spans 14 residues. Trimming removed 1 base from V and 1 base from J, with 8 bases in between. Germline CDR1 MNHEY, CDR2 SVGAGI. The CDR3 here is CASSYYFGSYEQYF. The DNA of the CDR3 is TGTGCCAGCAGTTACTATTTCGGTTCCTACGAGCAGTACTTC.

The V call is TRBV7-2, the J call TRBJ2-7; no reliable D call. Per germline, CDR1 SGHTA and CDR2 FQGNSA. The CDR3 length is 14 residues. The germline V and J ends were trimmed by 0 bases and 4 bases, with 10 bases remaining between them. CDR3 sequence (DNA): TGTGCCAGCAGCTTAGCGGGTAATCCATACGAGCAGTACTTC. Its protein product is CASSLAGNPYEQYF.

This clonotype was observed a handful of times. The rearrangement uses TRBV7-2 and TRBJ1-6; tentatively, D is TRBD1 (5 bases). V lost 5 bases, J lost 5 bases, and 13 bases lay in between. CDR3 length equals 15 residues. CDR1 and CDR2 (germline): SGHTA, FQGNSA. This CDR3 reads CASSPRGRNNSPLHF. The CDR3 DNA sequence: TGTGCCAGCAGCCCGAGGGGACGGAATAATTCACCCCTCCACTTT.

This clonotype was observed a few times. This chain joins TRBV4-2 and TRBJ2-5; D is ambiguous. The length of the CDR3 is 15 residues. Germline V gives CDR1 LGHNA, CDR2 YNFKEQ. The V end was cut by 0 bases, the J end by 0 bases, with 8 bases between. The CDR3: CASSQDLTYQETQYF. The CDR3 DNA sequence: TGTGCCAGCAGCCAAGATTTGACGTACCAAGAGACCCAGTACTTC.

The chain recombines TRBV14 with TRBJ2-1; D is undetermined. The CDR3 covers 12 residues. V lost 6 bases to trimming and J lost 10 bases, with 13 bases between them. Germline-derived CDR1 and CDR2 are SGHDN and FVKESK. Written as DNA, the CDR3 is TGTGCCAGCAGTCCCATGAGGCAAGAGCAGTTCTTC. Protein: CASSPMRQEQFF.

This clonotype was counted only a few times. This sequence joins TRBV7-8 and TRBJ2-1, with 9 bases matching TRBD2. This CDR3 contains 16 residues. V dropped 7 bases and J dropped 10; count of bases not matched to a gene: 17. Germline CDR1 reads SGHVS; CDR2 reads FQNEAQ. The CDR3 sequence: CASTPTGSGRSGEQFF. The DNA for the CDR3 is TGTGCCAGCACCCCAACGGGGAGCGGGAGGTCGGGGGAGCAGTTCTTC. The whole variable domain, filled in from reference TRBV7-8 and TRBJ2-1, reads GAGVSQSPRYKVAKRGQDVALRCDPISGHVSLFWYQQALGQGPEFLTYFQNEAQLDKSGLPSDRFFAERPEGSVSTLKIQRTQQEDSAVYLCASTPTGSGRSGEQFFGPGTRLTVL.

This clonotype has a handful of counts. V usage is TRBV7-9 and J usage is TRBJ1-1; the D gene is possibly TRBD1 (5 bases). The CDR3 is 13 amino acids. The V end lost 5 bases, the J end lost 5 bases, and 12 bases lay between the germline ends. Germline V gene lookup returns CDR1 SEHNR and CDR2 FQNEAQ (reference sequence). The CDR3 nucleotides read TGTGCCAGCAGCCCGCCCGGGGGGACTGAAGCTTTCTTT. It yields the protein CASSPPGGTEAFF.

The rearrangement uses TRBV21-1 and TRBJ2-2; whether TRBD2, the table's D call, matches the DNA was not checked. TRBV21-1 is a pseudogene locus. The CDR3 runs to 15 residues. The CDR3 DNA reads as TGTGCCAGCACCCGCCTTTCATCGAACACCGGGGAGCTGTTTTTT. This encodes CASTRLSSNTGELFF.

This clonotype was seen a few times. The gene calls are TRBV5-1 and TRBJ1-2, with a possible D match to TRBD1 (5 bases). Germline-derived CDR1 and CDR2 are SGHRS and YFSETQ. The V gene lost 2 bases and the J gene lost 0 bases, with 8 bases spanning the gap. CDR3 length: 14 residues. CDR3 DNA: TGCGCCAGCAGCTTCACAGGCTCTAACTATGGCTACACCTTC. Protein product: CASSFTGSNYGYTF.

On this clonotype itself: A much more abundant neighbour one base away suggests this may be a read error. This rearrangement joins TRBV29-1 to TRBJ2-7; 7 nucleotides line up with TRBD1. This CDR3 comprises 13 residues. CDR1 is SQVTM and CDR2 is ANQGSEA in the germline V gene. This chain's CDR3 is CNVGTELYGEQYF. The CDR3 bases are TGCAACGTCGGGACAGAGTTGTATGGCGAGCAGTACTTC.

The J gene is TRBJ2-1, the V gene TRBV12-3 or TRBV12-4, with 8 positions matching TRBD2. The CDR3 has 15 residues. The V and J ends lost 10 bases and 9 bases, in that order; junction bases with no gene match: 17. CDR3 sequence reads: CATRGGPAGVSEQFF. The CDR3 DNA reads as TGTGCCACCCGAGGGGGACCAGCGGGAGTAAGTGAGCAGTTCTTC.

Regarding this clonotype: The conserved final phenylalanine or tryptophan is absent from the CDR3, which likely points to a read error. In DNA, the CDR3 is TGTGCCAGCAGCTTGGTGAGGTCGGAAGAGACCCAGTACAGC. Protein sequence: CASSLVRSEETQYS. The chain joins TRBV5-5 to TRBJ2-5, with D hard to call. Per the germline V gene, CDR1 is SGHKS and CDR2 is YYEKEE (reference sequence). The V end was cut by 0 bases, the J end by 3 bases, with 9 bases between. The CDR3 contains 14 residues.

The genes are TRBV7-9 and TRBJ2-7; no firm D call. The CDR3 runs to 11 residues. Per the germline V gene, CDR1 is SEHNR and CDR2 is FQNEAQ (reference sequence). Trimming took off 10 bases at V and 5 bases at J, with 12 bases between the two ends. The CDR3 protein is CATRDSDEQYF. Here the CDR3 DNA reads TGTGCCACCCGAGATTCAGACGAGCAGTACTTC.

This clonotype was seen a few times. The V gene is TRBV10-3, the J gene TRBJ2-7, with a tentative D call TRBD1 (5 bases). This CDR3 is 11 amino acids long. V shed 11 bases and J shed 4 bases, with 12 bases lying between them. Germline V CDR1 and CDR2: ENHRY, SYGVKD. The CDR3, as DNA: TGTGCCGCCGGCGGACAATACGAGCAGTACTTC. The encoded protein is CAAGGQYEQYF.

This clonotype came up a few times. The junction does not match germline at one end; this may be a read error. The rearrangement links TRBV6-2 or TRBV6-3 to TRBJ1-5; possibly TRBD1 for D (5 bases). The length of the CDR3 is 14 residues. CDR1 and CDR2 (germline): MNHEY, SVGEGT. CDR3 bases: TGTGCCAGCAGTCCCGTTCGGGGCAACCAGCCCCAGCATTTT. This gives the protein CASSPVRGNQPQHF.

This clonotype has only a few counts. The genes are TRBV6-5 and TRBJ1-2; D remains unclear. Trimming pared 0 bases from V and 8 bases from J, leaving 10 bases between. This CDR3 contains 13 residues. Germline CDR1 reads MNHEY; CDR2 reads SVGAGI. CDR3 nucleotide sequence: TGTGCCAGCAGTTACTCGGTTCTGTCCGGCTACACCTTC. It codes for CASSYSVLSGYTF.

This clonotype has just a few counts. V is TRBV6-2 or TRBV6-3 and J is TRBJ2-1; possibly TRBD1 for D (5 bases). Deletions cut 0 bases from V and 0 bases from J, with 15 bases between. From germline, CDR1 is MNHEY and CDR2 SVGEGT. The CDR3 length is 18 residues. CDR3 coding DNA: TGTGCCAGCAGTTACTCTGACGGCAGGGCGAGCTCCTACAATGAGCAGTTCTTC. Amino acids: CASSYSDGRASSYNEQFF.

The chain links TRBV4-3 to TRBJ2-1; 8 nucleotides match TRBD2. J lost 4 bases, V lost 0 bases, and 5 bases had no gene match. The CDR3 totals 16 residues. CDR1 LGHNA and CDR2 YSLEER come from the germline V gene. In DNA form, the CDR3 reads TGCGCCAGCAGCCAAGAGATGAGCGGGGGTTACAATGAGCAGTTCTTC. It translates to CASSQEMSGGYNEQFF.

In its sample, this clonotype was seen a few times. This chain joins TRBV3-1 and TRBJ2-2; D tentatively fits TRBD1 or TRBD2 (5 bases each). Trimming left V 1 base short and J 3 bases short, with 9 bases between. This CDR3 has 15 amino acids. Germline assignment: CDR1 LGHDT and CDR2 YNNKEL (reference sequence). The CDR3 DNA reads TGTGCCAGCAGCCAAGGAGGGACGGACACCGGGGAGCTGTTTTTT. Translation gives CASSQGGTDTGELFF.

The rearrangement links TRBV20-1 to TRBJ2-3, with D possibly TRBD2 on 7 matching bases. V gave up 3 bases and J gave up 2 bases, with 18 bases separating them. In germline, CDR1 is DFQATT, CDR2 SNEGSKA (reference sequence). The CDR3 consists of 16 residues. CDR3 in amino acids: CSASRATGGATDTQYF. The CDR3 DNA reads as TGCAGTGCTAGCCGCGCAACGGGGGGCGCCACAGATACGCAGTATTTT.